The next 11 T cell receptor beta chains were all read from a single sample in a study of T cells in Graves' hyperthyroidism and ophthalmopathy. RNA transcripts yielded amplified TCR beta CDR3 regions. When the TCR CDR3 underwent first-round RT-PCR, the HTBI primer set was used. MiXCR was run by TCRdb on the multiplex PCR reads, yielding one entry per CDR3 protein. Seen here are 450,000 to 600,000 distinct CDR3 sequences, approximately 20% observed once, and the top ten hold around 50%. The sample was blood. Every receptor here comes from a man aged 40-55 years with Graves' ophthalmopathy.

This clonotype appeared many times. This chain connects TRBV7-2 to TRBJ1-2; 10 bases line up with TRBD1. CDR3 size: 15 residues. V dropped 5 bases and J dropped 4; count of bases not matched to a gene: 7. Germline CDR1 SGHTA, CDR2 FQGNSA. CDR3 in DNA: TGTGCCAGCAGCCCGCGACAGGGGGCTGTCTATGGCTACACCTTC. This codes for CASSPRQGAVYGYTF. The full variable domain, its missing parts supplied by reference TRBV7-2 and TRBJ1-2, is GAGVSQSPSNKVTEKGKDVELRCDPISGHTALYWYRQSLGQGLEFLIYFQGNSAPDKSGLPSDRFSAERTGGSVSTLTIQRTQQEDSAVYLCASSPRQGAVYGYTFGSGTRLTVV.

This clonotype was picked up many times. The J gene is TRBJ2-5, the V gene TRBV6-1; weak D call: TRBD2 (7 bases). CDR3 length equals 15 residues. In germline, CDR1 is MNHNS, CDR2 SASEGT. Trimming shortened V by 7 bases and J by 5 bases, and 20 bases separated the two germline ends. CDR3 amino acids: CASTPLGGGRETQYF. In DNA form, the CDR3 reads TGTGCCAGCACTCCTTTGGGGGGGGGCAGGGAGACCCAGTACTTC.

V and J are TRBV13 and TRBJ2-1; TRBD1 aligns across 9 bases. The CDR3 sequence is 16 residues long. Looked up from germline, CDR1 is PRHDT and CDR2 is FYEKMQ (reference sequence). V shed 5 bases and J 9 bases; nucleotides not matched to a gene: 14. CDR3 residues: CASSPTGTGLRGEQFF. For the CDR3, the DNA is TGTGCCAGCAGCCCTACCGGGACAGGGCTTCGGGGTGAGCAGTTCTTC. The variable domain in full, completed from reference TRBV13 and TRBJ2-1, reads AAGVIQSPRHLIKEKRETATLKCYPIPRHDTVYWYQQGPGQDPQFLISFYEKMQSDKGSIPDRFSAQQFSDYHSELNMSSLELGDSALYFCASSPTGTGLRGEQFFGPGTRLTVL.

The rearrangement links TRBV5-1 to TRBJ2-2, with no clear D. Trimming pared 2 bases from V and 4 bases from J, leaving 12 bases between. The CDR3 is made up of 15 amino acids. The germline CDR1 and CDR2 sequences are SGHRS and YFSETQ. CDR3 in DNA: TGCGCCAGCAGCTTCATCCCGGGTGTCACCGGGGAGCTGTTTTTT. Translation gives CASSFIPGVTGELFF.

The chain couples TRBV20-1 to TRBJ1-2; no clear D. The CDR3 has 12 residues. Germline V gene sequence: CDR1 DFQATT, CDR2 SNEGSKA (reference sequence). Trimming left V 3 bases short and J 6 bases short, with 11 bases between. The CDR3 coding sequence is TGCAGTGCTAGTAAGGGTGGCGATGGCTACACCTTC. Its protein product is CSASKGGDGYTF.

This clonotype was recorded a few times. J is TRBJ1-4 and V is TRBV27; 7 nucleotides align to TRBD1. Germline-derived CDR1 and CDR2 are MNHEY and SMNVEV (reference sequence). CDR3 length: 13 residues. Trimming at V came to 7 bases and at J to 8 bases, leaving 7 bases not matched to a gene. The CDR3 reads CASKGGSWEKLFF. CDR3 bases: TGTGCCAGCAAAGGGGGCTCTTGGGAAAAACTGTTTTTT.

This clonotype was detected ten times or more. This rearrangement joins TRBV5-6 to TRBJ2-2; a possible D gene is TRBD2 (5 bases). The CDR3 sequence is 16 residues long. Germline assignment: CDR1 SGHDT and CDR2 YYEEEE. The germline V and J ends were trimmed by 4 bases and 4 bases, with 17 bases remaining between them. The CDR3 DNA reads TGTGCCAGCAGCGTCACGATAACCGCGGGCACCGGGGAGCTGTTTTTT. The encoded protein is CASSVTITAGTGELFF.

This clonotype turned up a few times. This chain joins TRBV6-5 and TRBJ2-7; D is possibly TRBD1 (5 bases). Trimming cost V 0 bases and J 0 bases, with 6 bases left between them. Germline assignment: CDR1 MNHEY and CDR2 SVGAGI. This CDR3 spans 14 amino acids. CDR3 DNA sequence: TGTGCCAGCAGTTACTCGACAGCCTCCTACGAGCAGTACTTC. Amino acid sequence: CASSYSTASYEQYF.

V is TRBV7-9 and J is TRBJ1-5, with 7 bases aligning to TRBD1. Germline-derived CDR1 and CDR2 are SEHNR and FQNEAQ (reference sequence). CDR3 size: 16 residues. The V segment lost 5 bases and the J segment 2 bases; nucleotides outside the gene matches: 9. Here the CDR3 reads CASSRSTGAGNQPQHF. The CDR3 DNA sequence: TGTGCCAGCAGCCGCAGCACAGGGGCGGGCAATCAGCCCCAGCATTTT.

This clonotype was counted at least ten times. The gene calls are TRBV20-1 and TRBJ2-1, with TRBD2 as a possible D gene (6 bases). The CDR3 covers 13 residues. V lost 3 bases and J lost 5, with 11 bases in between. Germline CDR1 DFQATT, CDR2 SNEGSKA (reference sequence). The DNA of the CDR3 is TGCAGTGCTAGTCCTGCGGGAAACAATGAGCAGTTCTTC. Amino acids: CSASPAGNNEQFF.

The chain uses TRBV6-1 and TRBJ2-1, with D perhaps being TRBD1 or TRBD2 (5 bases each). Germline CDR1 MNHNS, CDR2 SASEGT. Trimming shortened V by 5 bases and J by 10 bases, and 12 bases separated the two germline ends. This CDR3 has 12 residues. The CDR3 DNA sequence: TGTGCCAGCAGTCTGCCGGGACCAGAGCAGTTCTTC. As protein: CASSLPGPEQFF.